Listed below are T cell receptor beta chains from one sample, sequenced in a study of blood T cell repertoires in COVID-19. Sequencing was performed with immunoSEQ multiplex PCR; in TCRdb, only in-frame clones are kept and a portion is missing. The sample carries roughly 400,000 clones, nearly 90% recorded once. Sequenced sample: PBMCs or T cells enriched from blood (not recorded which). The receptors here all came from a woman aged 18-29 years who had been exposed to COVID-19. Both conserved end residues are part of each CDR3. Each record gives: clone size, J gene, V gene, D gene, CDR3 protein, CDR3 DNA. D genes are given only for firm matches. Size is stated for part of the rows, as once, few or many counts, or as a class when the clone is expanded.

size: NA; J: TRBJ2-7; V: TRBV5-6; D: NA; CDR3: CASSLNYEQYF; DNA: TGTGCCAGCAGTTTAAATTACGAGCAGTACTTC
size: NA; J: TRBJ1-1; V: TRBV2; D: TRBD1; CDR3: CASTMTGAITEAFF; DNA: TGTGCCAGCACTATGACAGGGGCGATAACTGAAGCTTTCTTT
size: NA; J: TRBJ2-5; V: TRBV7-9; D: TRBD1; CDR3: CASSLSGTGDQETQYF; DNA: TGTGCCAGCAGCCTGTCCGGGACAGGGGATCAAGAGACCCAGTACTTC
size: once; J: TRBJ2-5; V: TRBV9; D: NA; CDR3: CASSVGGGRETQYF; DNA: TGTGCCAGCAGCGTAGGGGGGGGCCGGGAGACCCAGTACTTC
size: NA; J: TRBJ1-5; V: TRBV12-3/TRBV12-4; D: NA; CDR3: CASRLGGLRPQHF; DNA: TGTGCCAGCAGATTGGGGGGGCTTCGGCCCCAGCATTTT
size: NA; J: TRBJ2-2; V: TRBV7-3; D: NA; CDR3: CASSLLGQTGELFF; DNA: TGTGCCAGCAGCTTATTAGGACAAACCGGGGAGCTGTTTTTT
size: NA; J: TRBJ1-2; V: TRBV6-5; D: NA; CDR3: CASSSASGVDYGYTF; DNA: TGTGCCAGCAGTTCTGCCAGCGGGGTCGACTATGGCTACACCTTC
size: NA; J: TRBJ2-5; V: TRBV27; D: NA; CDR3: CASKARGQETQYF; DNA: TGTGCCAGCAAGGCCAGGGGTCAAGAGACCCAGTACTTC
size: once; J: TRBJ2-1; V: TRBV14; D: TRBD2; CDR3: CASSQDTSGAYNEQFF; DNA: TGTGCCAGCAGCCAAGATACTAGCGGGGCTTACAATGAGCAGTTCTTC
size: few; J: TRBJ1-2; V: TRBV4-3; D: NA; CDR3: CASSQGQGGGYTF; DNA: TGCGCCAGCAGCCAAGGCCAGGGCGGTGGCTACACCTTC
size: few; J: TRBJ1-2; V: TRBV7-2; D: NA; CDR3: CASSSQARSGYGYTF; DNA: TGTGCCAGCAGTTCCCAAGCCCGTTCGGGGTATGGCTACACCTTC
size: NA; J: TRBJ2-1; V: TRBV2; D: NA; CDR3: CASSRGIPASYNEQFF; DNA: TGTGCCAGCAGCAGAGGGATCCCCGCGTCCTACAATGAGCAGTTCTTC
size: NA; J: TRBJ1-2; V: TRBV11-1; D: NA; CDR3: CASSLQGTNYGYTF; DNA: TGTGCCAGCAGCTTACAGGGCACCAACTATGGCTACACCTTC
size: many; J: TRBJ1-6; V: TRBV28; D: TRBD1; CDR3: CASSLTTGASPLHF; DNA: TGTGCCAGCAGTTTAACCACAGGGGCTTCACCCCTCCACTTT
size: NA; J: TRBJ2-7; V: TRBV28; D: NA; CDR3: CASSFARKGSYEQYF; DNA: TGTGCCAGCAGTTTCGCTAGAAAGGGGTCCTACGAGCAGTACTTC
size: NA; J: TRBJ1-3; V: TRBV6-1; D: TRBD1; CDR3: CASSEYSIGQGSVSGNTIYF; DNA: TGTGCCAGCAGTGAATATAGTATCGGACAGGGTTCGGTATCTGGAAACACCATATATTTT
size: NA; J: TRBJ2-5; V: TRBV27; D: NA; CDR3: CASSLRGWETQYF; DNA: TGTGCCAGCAGTTTAAGGGGGTGGGAGACCCAGTACTTC
size: NA; J: TRBJ1-6; V: TRBV5-3; D: TRBD1; CDR3: CARSRGQGYYSYNSPLHF; DNA: TGTGCCAGAAGCAGGGGACAGGGTTATTACTCCTATAATTCACCCCTCCACTTT
size: NA; J: TRBJ2-1; V: TRBV2; D: TRBD1; CDR3: CASSREDRGRSYNEQFF; DNA: TGTGCCAGCAGTAGGGAGGACAGGGGTAGGTCCTACAATGAGCAGTTCTTC
size: NA; J: TRBJ1-3; V: TRBV5-1; D: NA; CDR3: CASSPFAGTSTGNTIYF; DNA: TGCGCCAGCAGCCCCTTCGCGGGGACCAGCACTGGAAACACCATATATTTT
size: NA; J: TRBJ1-6; V: TRBV10-3; D: NA; CDR3: CAISNTGYNSPLHF; DNA: TGTGCCATCAGCAACACAGGGTATAATTCACCCCTCCACTTT
size: NA; J: TRBJ1-2; V: TRBV6-5; D: TRBD1; CDR3: CASSYSGTASGYTF; DNA: TGTGCCAGCAGTTACTCTGGGACAGCCTCAGGCTACACCTTC
size: NA; J: TRBJ2-1; V: TRBV6-5; D: TRBD1; CDR3: CASNYRGKSYNEQFF; DNA: TGTGCCAGCAACTACAGGGGGAAATCCTACAATGAGCAGTTCTTC
size: NA; J: TRBJ2-5; V: TRBV4-1; D: TRBD1; CDR3: CASSSRDRDQETQYF; DNA: TGCGCCAGCAGCTCCCGGGACAGGGATCAAGAGACCCAGTACTTC
size: NA; J: TRBJ1-2; V: TRBV29-1; D: TRBD1; CDR3: CSVTQGRGYTF; DNA: TGCAGCGTAACACAGGGGAGGGGCTACACCTTC
size: NA; J: TRBJ2-1; V: TRBV6-5; D: TRBD2; CDR3: CASSFERGSNNEQFF; DNA: TGTGCCAGCAGTTTCGAGCGGGGTTCGAACAATGAGCAGTTCTTC
size: NA; J: TRBJ2-3; V: TRBV7-9; D: NA; CDR3: CASSLAIVRGTDTQYF; DNA: TGTGCCAGCAGCTTAGCGATCGTCAGGGGCACAGATACGCAGTATTTT
size: NA; J: TRBJ1-6; V: TRBV28; D: NA; CDR3: CASDLTESNNSPLHF; DNA: TGTGCCAGCGACTTGACAGAGTCGAATAATTCACCCCTCCACTTT
size: NA; J: TRBJ1-1; V: TRBV5-5; D: TRBD1; CDR3: CASQWGRQGWTEAFF; DNA: TGTGCCAGCCAATGGGGGCGACAGGGCTGGACTGAAGCTTTCTTT
size: NA; J: TRBJ2-3; V: TRBV3-1/TRBV3-2; D: TRBD2; CDR3: CASRPRGEGYTQYF; DNA: TGTGCCAGCAGACCCCGGGGGGAGGGATATACGCAGTATTTT
size: NA; J: TRBJ2-2; V: TRBV2; D: NA; CDR3: CASSEWTITGELFF; DNA: TGTGCCAGCAGTGAGTGGACAATCACCGGGGAGCTGTTTTTT
size: NA; J: TRBJ2-1; V: TRBV4-1; D: TRBD2; CDR3: CASSPTGTRTYNEQFF; DNA: TGCGCCAGCAGCCCAACCGGGACTAGGACCTACAATGAGCAGTTCTTC
size: NA; J: TRBJ2-1; V: TRBV28; D: NA; CDR3: CASTTLGGVHEQFF; DNA: TGTGCCAGCACTACACTAGGGGGAGTGCATGAGCAGTTCTTC
size: NA; J: TRBJ2-3; V: TRBV7-2; D: NA; CDR3: CASSTLMGTGSTDTQYF; DNA: TGTGCCAGCAGCACTCTTATGGGTACAGGGAGCACAGATACGCAGTATTTT
size: NA; J: TRBJ2-7; V: TRBV2; D: NA; CDR3: CASSNLYEQYF; DNA: TGTGCCAGCAGCAACCTATACGAGCAGTACTTC
size: NA; J: TRBJ1-2; V: TRBV19; D: TRBD1; CDR3: CASSHPGTGYGYTF; DNA: TGTGCCAGTAGCCACCCGGGGACAGGGTATGGCTACACCTTC
size: NA; J: TRBJ1-2; V: TRBV27; D: NA; CDR3: CASRPTGSYGYTF; DNA: TGTGCCAGCAGACCTACAGGGAGCTATGGCTACACCTTC
size: NA; J: TRBJ1-1; V: TRBV5-1; D: NA; CDR3: CASSLSQGKATEAFF; DNA: TGCGCCAGCAGCTTGAGTCAGGGGAAGGCCACTGAAGCTTTCTTT
size: few; J: TRBJ2-7; V: TRBV5-4; D: TRBD2; CDR3: CASSLDSAGGLYEQYF; DNA: TGTGCCAGCAGCTTGGATTCAGCGGGAGGACTCTACGAGCAGTACTTC
size: NA; J: TRBJ1-5; V: TRBV6-1; D: TRBD1; CDR3: CASSDWGQGSNQPQHF; DNA: TGTGCCAGCAGTGATTGGGGACAGGGAAGCAATCAGCCCCAGCATTTT
size: NA; J: TRBJ2-3; V: TRBV28; D: TRBD1; CDR3: CASSSRQGTTTDTQYF; DNA: TGTGCCAGCAGTTCAAGACAGGGGACAACCACAGATACGCAGTATTTT
size: NA; J: TRBJ1-3; V: TRBV4-2; D: NA; CDR3: CASSHPQAGAGNTIYF; DNA: TGTGCCAGCAGCCACCCCCAGGCAGGGGCTGGAAACACCATATATTTT
size: NA; J: TRBJ1-6; V: TRBV6-5; D: TRBD1; CDR3: CASRRTGGVSPLHF; DNA: TGTGCCAGCAGAAGGACAGGGGGCGTTTCACCCCTCCACTTT
size: NA; J: TRBJ2-3; V: TRBV15; D: NA; CDR3: CATSRGATDTQYF; DNA: TGTGCCACCAGCAGAGGGGCCACAGATACGCAGTATTTT
size: NA; J: TRBJ2-3; V: TRBV14; D: TRBD2; CDR3: CASSDNLAGGPPDTQYF; DNA: TGTGCCAGCAGCGATAATTTAGCGGGAGGGCCTCCAGATACGCAGTATTTT
size: once; J: TRBJ1-4; V: TRBV28; D: NA; CDR3: CASSNIGATNEKLFF; DNA: TGTGCCAGCAGTAACATAGGGGCAACTAATGAAAAACTGTTTTTT
size: NA; J: TRBJ2-1; V: TRBV24-1; D: NA; CDR3: CATSDLMGGGDEQFF; DNA: TGTGCCACCAGTGATTTGATGGGCGGCGGGGATGAGCAGTTCTTC
size: few; J: TRBJ1-2; V: TRBV5-6; D: NA; CDR3: CASSTNLADLYGYTF; DNA: TGTGCCAGCAGCACTAACCTAGCAGACTTATATGGCTACACCTTC
size: NA; J: TRBJ1-3; V: TRBV5-1; D: NA; CDR3: CASSPFRDSGNTIYF; DNA: TGCGCCAGCAGCCCGTTCAGGGACTCTGGAAACACCATATATTTT
size: NA; J: TRBJ2-1; V: TRBV28; D: NA; CDR3: CASYQQTTYNEQFF; DNA: TGTGCCAGCTATCAGCAGACTACCTACAATGAGCAGTTCTTC
size: NA; J: TRBJ1-3; V: TRBV10-3; D: TRBD1; CDR3: CAISESGQSGNTIYF; DNA: TGTGCCATCAGTGAGTCGGGACAGAGTGGAAACACCATATATTTT
size: NA; J: TRBJ1-3; V: TRBV4-3; D: NA; CDR3: CASSQDRVRLSGNTIYF; DNA: TGCGCCAGCAGCCAAGATCGGGTCAGACTCTCTGGAAACACCATATATTTT
size: NA; J: TRBJ2-5; V: TRBV29-1; D: TRBD1; CDR3: CSVGQGGETQYF; DNA: TGCAGCGTTGGACAGGGTGGTGAGACCCAGTACTTC
size: NA; J: TRBJ2-7; V: TRBV28; D: TRBD2; CDR3: CASSLSSGRSAQYF; DNA: TGTGCCAGCAGTTTATCTAGCGGGAGATCCGCTCAGTACTTC